Presented here are 31 T cell receptor beta chains from one specimen sequenced in a study of CD8+ T cells in alopecia areata. TCR sequencing used cDNA made by reverse transcription of extracted RNA. TCRdb's table, derived via immunoSEQ multiplex PCR, lists solely in-frame clones and lacks some. The sample consists of over 150,000 clones, 45% to 70% of them appearing once. The sample was CD8+ T cells sorted from blood. The receptors derive from a human donor in good health.

This chain connects TRBV29-1 to TRBJ1-1, with D hard to call. Germline lookup yields CDR1 SQVTM and CDR2 ANQGSEA. The CDR3 runs to 14 residues. The V end lost 3 bases, the J end lost 3 bases, and 14 bases lay between the germline ends. CDR3 in amino acids: CSVEGKDIYTEAFF. The CDR3, as DNA: TGCAGCGTTGAGGGTAAGGATATTTACACTGAAGCTTTCTTT.

There are a few counts of this clone. The chain uses TRBV6-4 and TRBJ2-3, with TRBD1 identical over 11 bases. The CDR3 spans 16 residues. V trimming: 1 base; J trimming: 4 bases; junction bases outside the gene matches: 4. Germline loops: CDR1 MRHNA, CDR2 SNTAGT. For the CDR3, the DNA is TGTGCCAGCAGTGACTTACCGGGACAGGGGGCAGATACGCAGTATTTT. This encodes CASSDLPGQGADTQYF.

V gene TRBV5-1 combines with J gene TRBJ1-1, with D unresolved. There are 17 residues in the CDR3. CDR1 is SGHRS and CDR2 is YFSETQ in the germline V gene. Trimming stripped 5 bases from V and 4 bases from J, with 24 bases between. This CDR3 is CASSPSFSAGMATEAFF. CDR3 sequence (DNA): TGCGCCAGCAGTCCAAGCTTTTCGGCGGGGATGGCCACTGAAGCTTTCTTT.

This clone was detected only once. The chain carries TRBV7-6 and TRBJ1-1; maybe TRBD1 (5 bases). CDR3 length: 14 residues. V lost 5 bases to trimming and J lost 0 bases, with 10 bases between them. Germline V CDR1 and CDR2: SGHVS, FNYEAQ. The DNA for the CDR3 is TGTGCCAGCAGCCCGGGACCGCTGAACACTGAAGCTTTCTTT. As protein: CASSPGPLNTEAFF. The complete variable domain, with remaining parts taken from reference TRBV7-6 and TRBJ1-1, reads GAGVSQSPRYKVTKRGQDVALRCDPISGHVSLYWYRQALGQGPEFLTYFNYEAQQDKSGLPNDRFSAERPEGSISTLTIQRTEQRDSAMYRCASSPGPLNTEAFFGQGTRLTVV.

This clone was seen more than once but under ten times. Here the CDR3 reads CASSEGKGLDAFF. Written as DNA, the CDR3 is TGTGCCAGCAGTGAAGGTAAAGGTCTGGATGCTTTCTTT. V is TRBV2 and J is TRBJ1-1; D is undetermined. The ends were cut back, 1 base at V and 11 bases at J, with 14 bases in the middle. Germline V gene lookup returns CDR1 SNHLY and CDR2 FYNNEI. This CDR3 is built from 13 residues. The full variable domain, completed using reference TRBV2 and TRBJ1-1, is EPEVTQTPSHQVTQMGQEVILRCVPISNHLYFYWYRQILGQKVEFLVSFYNNEISEKSEIFDDQFSVERPDGSNFTLKIRSTKLEDSAMYFCASSEGKGLDAFFGQGTRLTVV.

This clone showed up just a few times. The chain combines TRBV19 with TRBJ2-5; weak D call: TRBD2 (6 bases). The CDR3 totals 12 residues. CDR1 and CDR2 from the germline V gene are LNHDA and SQIVND (reference sequence). The V end lost 8 bases, the J end lost 5 bases, and 12 bases lay between the germline ends. CDR3 protein: CASGGARETQYF. CDR3 nucleotide sequence: TGTGCCAGTGGAGGGGCGAGGGAGACCCAGTACTTC.

J is TRBJ2-1 and V is TRBV11-2; D remains ambiguous. The CDR3 runs to 15 residues. Trimming cost V 3 bases and J 2 bases, with 11 bases left between them. Germline V lookup: CDR1 SGHAT, CDR2 FQNNGV. CDR3 sequence: CASSFGPGAYNEQFF. The CDR3 nucleotides are TGTGCCAGCAGCTTTGGGCCGGGCGCCTACAATGAGCAGTTCTTC. Full variable domain (outside the CDR3, taken from reference TRBV11-2 and TRBJ2-1): EAGVAQSPRYKIIEKRQSVAFWCNPISGHATLYWYQQILGQGPKLLIQFQNNGVVDDSQLPKDRFSAERLKGVDSTLKIQPAKLEDSAVYLCASSFGPGAYNEQFFGPGTRLTVL.

The chain employs TRBV11-3 and TRBJ2-7, with D uncertain. V lost 4 bases, J lost 6 bases, and 7 bases lay in between. Germline CDR1 is SGHNT and CDR2 is YENEEA. CDR3 size: 11 residues. The CDR3 loop is CASSSGFEQYF. The CDR3 coding sequence is TGTGCCAGCAGCTCTGGTTTCGAGCAGTACTTC.

The rearrangement joins TRBV7-9 to TRBJ2-7; D is undetermined. The CDR3 is made up of 14 amino acids. CDR1 is SEHNR, CDR2 FQNEAQ, per germline (reference sequence). With 4 bases removed from V and 3 bases from J, the gap between germline ends came to 13 bases. CDR3 sequence reads: CASSSRQGNYEQYF. The CDR3 nucleotides read TGTGCCAGCAGCTCTCGACAAGGGAACTACGAGCAGTACTTC.

V gene TRBV7-9 combines with J gene TRBJ2-5; D gene unclear. From germline, CDR1 is SEHNR and CDR2 FQNEAQ (reference sequence). The CDR3 runs 13 residues. The V gene lost 6 bases and the J gene lost 2 bases, with 10 bases spanning the gap. The CDR3, as DNA: TGTGCCAGCAGGCTAGGACCACAAGAGACCCAGTACTTC. As protein: CASRLGPQETQYF.

CDR3 sequence: CASSVVRGELFF. CDR3 nucleotide sequence: TGTGCCAGCAGCGTAGTCAGAGGGGAGCTGTTTTTT. The gene calls are TRBV9 and TRBJ2-2; D call uncertain. Germline assignment: CDR1 SGDLS and CDR2 YYNGEE. This CDR3 contains 12 residues. V lost 0 bases, J lost 8 bases, and 5 bases lay in between.

The J gene is TRBJ1-6, the V gene TRBV7-6, with 8 bases lining up with TRBD1. CDR1 and CDR2 from the germline V gene are SGHVS and FNYEAQ. CDR3 length equals 15 residues. Trimming removed 5 bases from V and 10 bases from J; junction bases left unmatched: 10. CDR3 protein: CASSPDRGGSSPLHF. The CDR3, as DNA: TGTGCCAGCAGCCCCGACAGGGGCGGTTCGTCACCCCTCCACTTT.

This clone occurred a few times. J is TRBJ1-5 and V is TRBV19; D is unclear. The germline V gene encodes CDR1 LNHDA and CDR2 SQIVND (reference sequence). Trimming left V 5 bases short and J 0 bases short, with 8 bases between. CDR3 length: 14 residues. CDR3: CASSPGISNQPQHF. As DNA, the CDR3 is TGTGCCAGTAGTCCGGGGATTAGCAATCAGCCCCAGCATTTT.

The chain combines TRBV13 with TRBJ2-5; D possibly corresponds to TRBD2 (6 bases). Trimming took 2 bases from V and 4 from J, leaving 14 bases between them. In germline, CDR1 is PRHDT, CDR2 FYEKMQ (reference sequence). This CDR3 has 15 residues. CDR3 DNA sequence: TGTGCCAGCAGCTTATCCGGGGAGGAGGGAGAGACCCAGTACTTC. Translation gives CASSLSGEEGETQYF.

The rearrangement links TRBV7-9 to TRBJ1-1; TRBD1 is a possible D gene (5 bases). The CDR3 covers 17 residues. CDR1 SEHNR and CDR2 FQNEAQ come from the germline V gene (reference sequence). The V end was cut by 4 bases, the J end by 5 bases, with 23 bases between. The CDR3 bases are TGTGCCAGCAGCTCCCTCGTGGGGACGACGTTTGGGACTGAAGCTTTCTTT. It translates to CASSSLVGTTFGTEAFF. Based on the CDR3 plus reference TRBV7-9 and TRBJ1-1, the full variable domain is DTGVSQNPRHKITKRGQNVTFRCDPISEHNRLYWYRQTLGQGPEFLTYFQNEAQLEKSRLLSDRFSAERPKGSFSTLEIQRTEQGDSAMYLCASSSLVGTTFGTEAFFGQGTRLTVV.

The chain employs TRBV15 and TRBJ2-7; no definite D call. The CDR3 is 14 residues long. Germline assignment: CDR1 LNHNV and CDR2 YYDKDF (reference sequence). V shed 0 bases and J shed 2 bases, with 8 bases lying between them. The CDR3 loop is CATSRDVSAYEQYF. For the CDR3, the DNA is TGTGCCACCAGCAGAGATGTCTCAGCCTACGAGCAGTACTTC.

CDR3 residues: CASSYSFTRREAFF. CDR3 sequence (DNA): TGTGCCAGCAGTTACTCCTTCACGCGCCGTGAAGCTTTCTTT. The gene calls are TRBV6-5 and TRBJ1-1; D remains unclear. The CDR3 contains 14 residues. Germline assignment: CDR1 MNHEY and CDR2 SVGAGI. V was shortened by 0 bases and J by 7 bases, with 12 bases between the two germline ends.

This sequence joins TRBV29-1 and TRBJ2-7; either TRBD1 or TRBD2 may supply D (6 bases each). This CDR3 region has 14 residues. Germline V CDR1 and CDR2: SQVTM, ANQGSEA. Trimming took off 3 bases at V and 3 bases at J, with 15 bases between the two ends. CDR3 nucleotides: TGCAGCGTTGAGGGCCCCCGGGGGCACTACGAGCAGTACTTC. It yields the protein CSVEGPRGHYEQYF.

The chain is built from TRBV4-1 and TRBJ2-5; D may be TRBD2 (5 bases). Per the germline V gene, CDR1 is MGHRA and CDR2 is YSYEKL. The CDR3 has 14 residues. V gave up 4 bases and J gave up 5 bases, with 14 bases separating them. CDR3 region: CASSPDGGSETQYF. The CDR3, as DNA: TGCGCCAGCAGCCCGGATGGAGGTTCCGAGACCCAGTACTTC.

This clone is judged medium-sized. The chain employs TRBV6-4 and TRBJ2-3; TRBD1 matches 8 bases. The CDR3 loop spans 15 amino acids. The V and J ends lost 0 bases and 1 base, in that order; junction bases with no gene match: 0. Germline V lookup: CDR1 MRHNA, CDR2 SNTAGT. The chain's CDR3 is CASSDSGQGTDTQYF. For the CDR3, the DNA is TGTGCCAGCAGTGACTCGGGACAGGGCACAGATACGCAGTATTTT.

The table lists this clone with a few counts. The gene calls are TRBV4-1 and TRBJ2-1; D is possibly TRBD2 (5 bases). Trimming left V 8 bases short and J 5 bases short, with 10 bases between. The CDR3 runs to 12 residues. CDR1 is MGHRA, CDR2 YSYEKL, per germline. The CDR3 DNA follows: TGCGCCAGCTCCGACTACGACAATGAGCAGTTCTTC. Amino acid sequence: CASSDYDNEQFF.

This clone was seen a few times. The chain is built from TRBV5-6 and TRBJ2-7; tentatively, D is TRBD1 (6 bases). The CDR3 totals 16 residues. The V gene's germline CDR1 is SGHDT and CDR2 YYEEEE. The ends were cut back, 1 base at V and 5 bases at J, with 19 bases in the middle. DNA of the CDR3: TGTGCCAGCAGCTTGTGGGGGCGCGGATGGGACAACGAGCAGTACTTC. Protein sequence: CASSLWGRGWDNEQYF.

This clone turned up a few times. The rearrangement joins TRBV27 to TRBJ1-5; no firm D call. CDR3 length: 16 residues. The ends were cut back, 0 bases at V and 0 bases at J, with 9 bases in the middle. The germline gives CDR1 MNHEY, CDR2 SMNVEV (reference sequence). CDR3 in amino acids: CASSLSIQYSNQPQHF. The CDR3 DNA sequence: TGTGCCAGCAGTTTATCGATACAGTATAGCAATCAGCCCCAGCATTTT.

This clone has more than one count but fewer than ten. The junction shows a germline mismatch at one end, possibly a read error. This sequence joins TRBV6-4 and TRBJ2-7, with 9 bases that match TRBD1. Looked up from germline, CDR1 is MRHNA and CDR2 is SNTAGT. The CDR3 extends over 14 amino acids. The CDR3 bases are TGTGCCAGCAGTTACTCGACAGGGGGCTACGAGCAGTACTTC. Its translation is CASSYSTGGYEQYF.

V gene TRBV6-5 combines with J gene TRBJ2-5; TRBD2 aligns across 10 bases. CDR3 length: 15 residues. Trimming took 7 bases from V and 1 from J; bases not matched to a gene: 6. Looked up from germline, CDR1 is MNHEY and CDR2 is SVGAGI. In DNA form, the CDR3 reads TGTGCCAGCAATCCTAGCGGGGGCCTCCAAGAGACCCAGTACTTC. This sequence encodes CASNPSGGLQETQYF.

The V and J genes are TRBV5-1 and TRBJ1-2, with no clear D. The CDR3 runs to 13 residues. Per the germline V gene, CDR1 is SGHRS and CDR2 is YFSETQ. The ends were cut back, 0 bases at V and 2 bases at J, with 5 bases in the middle. This CDR3 reads CASSLVENYGYTF. The DNA of the CDR3 is TGCGCCAGCAGCTTGGTCGAGAACTATGGCTACACCTTC. Looking up the rest from reference TRBV5-1 and TRBJ1-2 gives the full variable domain: KAGVTQTPRYLIKTRGQQVTLSCSPISGHRSVSWYQQTPGQGLQFLFEYFSETQRNKGNFPGRFSGRQFSNSRSEMNVSTLELGDSALYLCASSLVENYGYTFGSGTRLTVV.

The chain links TRBV30 to TRBJ1-1; maybe TRBD1 (5 bases). Germline lookup yields CDR1 GTSNPN and CDR2 SVGIG (reference sequence). This CDR3 contains 18 residues. Deletions cut 2 bases from V and 0 bases from J, with 22 bases between. CDR3 amino acids: CAWSPDRPQGTVNTEAFF. The CDR3 DNA reads as TGTGCCTGGAGTCCGGATAGACCTCAGGGAACCGTGAACACTGAAGCTTTCTTT.

This clone was found a few times. The chain employs TRBV9 and TRBJ2-2, with D tentatively TRBD1 (6 bases). V lost 6 bases and J lost 0, with 12 bases in between. The V gene's germline CDR1 is SGDLS and CDR2 YYNGEE. There are 15 residues in the CDR3. The CDR3 coding sequence is TGTGCCAGCACCCCCGGGACAACGAACACCGGGGAGCTGTTTTTT. Translated: CASTPGTTNTGELFF.

This clone was recorded a few times. The chain is built from TRBV7-8 and TRBJ2-5; 7 positions match TRBD1. This CDR3 has 15 residues. Trimming cost V 3 bases and J 5 bases; bases outside gene matches: 9. The germline CDR1 and CDR2 sequences are SGHVS and FQNEAQ. The CDR3 spells CASSLRQGPSETQYF. CDR3 nucleotide sequence: TGTGCCAGCAGCTTGAGACAGGGCCCTTCGGAGACCCAGTACTTC.

The CDR3: CASSPLAGKETQYF. The CDR3 region has the DNA TGTGCCAGCAGCCCCCTAGCGGGGAAAGAGACCCAGTACTTC. This chain uses TRBV7-2 with TRBJ2-5; 9 nucleotides agree with TRBD2. Per germline, CDR1 SGHTA and CDR2 FQGNSA. This CDR3 has 14 residues. The J segment lost 3 bases and the V segment lost 5 bases, leaving 4 bases of the junction unmatched.

The sample holds a few counts of this clone. This chain joins TRBV2 and TRBJ1-4; D gene uncertain. There are 13 residues in the CDR3. Germline CDR1 SNHLY, CDR2 FYNNEI. The V and J ends lost 6 bases and 6 bases respectively, with 11 bases between them. In DNA, the CDR3 is TGTGCCAGCAGATGGGATGACGATGAAAAACTGTTTTTT. This codes for CASRWDDDEKLFF. Filled out from reference TRBV2 and TRBJ1-4, the complete variable domain reads EPEVTQTPSHQVTQMGQEVILRCVPISNHLYFYWYRQILGQKVEFLVSFYNNEISEKSEIFDDQFSVERPDGSNFTLKIRSTKLEDSAMYFCASRWDDDEKLFFGSGTQLSVL.